A single sample gave rise to the 7 T cell receptor beta chains below, sequenced in a study of blood T cell repertoires in COVID-19. Sequenced by immunoSEQ multiplex PCR; TCRdb stores in-frame clones only, minus some. This sample has some 150,000 clones; about 90% occur once, and the top ten carry about 0.57%. Material: peripheral blood. The receptors come from a man aged 50-59 years with acute or convalescent COVID-19.

This rearrangement joins TRBV28 to TRBJ2-5; 9 positions match TRBD1. There are 17 residues in the CDR3. CDR1 is MDHEN and CDR2 is SYDVKM in the germline V gene. The V and J ends lost 6 bases and 3 bases, in that order; junction bases with no gene match: 14. The CDR3 coding sequence is TGTGCCAGCAGGGACAGGGGTTGGCGTAAAAATAAAGAGACCCAGTACTTC. It encodes CASRDRGWRKNKETQYF.

The chain joins TRBV9 to TRBJ1-4; unclear D gene. Germline values: CDR1 SGDLS, CDR2 YYNGEE. This CDR3 has 14 amino acids. Trimming pared 3 bases from V and 3 bases from J, leaving 9 bases between. CDR3 protein: CASSAGNPNEKLFF. The CDR3 nucleotides read TGTGCCAGCAGCGCGGGGAATCCTAATGAAAAACTGTTTTTT.

Only one count was recorded for this clone. The CDR3 reads CASSPSGRAGNEQYF. The CDR3 DNA is TGTGCCAGCAGCCCCAGCGGGAGGGCCGGCAACGAGCAGTACTTC. The gene calls are TRBV6-5 and TRBJ2-7; TRBD2 matches 10 bases. The V gene's germline CDR1 is MNHEY and CDR2 SVGAGI. Losses at the gene ends were 6 bases for V and 5 bases for J; bases not matched to a gene: 10. This CDR3 comprises 15 residues.

This clone was detected once. J is TRBJ2-5 and V is TRBV29-1, with D possibly being TRBD1 (6 bases). CDR1 and CDR2 (germline): SQVTM, ANQGSEA. The ends were cut back, 0 bases at V and 9 bases at J, with 11 bases in the middle. The CDR3 is 12 residues long. The CDR3 region is CSVEDAGVAQYF. The CDR3 region has the DNA TGCAGCGTTGAAGACGCAGGGGTTGCCCAGTACTTC. Supplemented by reference TRBV29-1 and TRBJ2-5, the full variable domain reads SAVISQKPSRDICQRGTSLTIQCQVDSQVTMMFWYRQQPGQSLTLIATANQGSEATYESGFVIDKFPISRPNLTFSTLTVSNMSPEDSSIYLCSVEDAGVAQYFGPGTRLLVL.

The genes are TRBV5-4 and TRBJ2-1; D call uncertain. Looked up from germline, CDR1 is SGHNT and CDR2 is YYREEE (reference sequence). V lost 3 bases, J lost 10 bases, and 11 bases lay in between. The CDR3 is 12 amino acids. CDR3 region: CASSSPGEEQFF. The CDR3 DNA sequence: TGTGCCAGCAGCTCCCCCGGTGAAGAGCAGTTCTTC.

This clone occurred once. The rearrangement links TRBV9 to TRBJ1-6; the match to TRBD1 covers 8 bases. CDR1 and CDR2 from the germline V gene are SGDLS and YYNGEE. The CDR3 has 14 amino acids. V lost 0 bases and J lost 7; bases outside the gene matches: 0. CDR3 protein: CASSVGQGNSPLHF. CDR3 in DNA: TGTGCCAGCAGCGTAGGACAGGGGAATTCACCCCTCCACTTT. Looking up the rest from reference TRBV9 and TRBJ1-6 gives the full variable domain: DSGVTQTPKHLITATGQRVTLRCSPRSGDLSVYWYQQSLDQGLQFLIQYYNGEERAKGNILERFSAQQFPDLHSELNLSSLELGDSALYFCASSVGQGNSPLHFGNGTRLTVT.

The rearrangement uses TRBV6-5 and TRBJ1-6; D ambiguous. The CDR3 is 13 residues long. Trimming took off 6 bases at V and 13 bases at J, with 16 bases between the two ends. Germline assignment: CDR1 MNHEY and CDR2 SVGAGI. CDR3 loop: CASSLLEGRPLHF. The CDR3 region has the DNA TGTGCCAGCAGCCTCCTCGAAGGGAGGCCCCTCCACTTT.